This is a list of T cell receptor beta chains from one sample in a study of blood T cell repertoires in COVID-19. TCRdb keeps only in-frame clones here, not all; method: immunoSEQ multiplex PCR. The sample consists of 180,000 or so clones, about 76% of them appearing once. The specimen was peripheral blood. The receptors were sampled from a woman in her forties or fifties with active or convalescent COVID-19. CDR3s include the opening cysteine and the closing phenylalanine or tryptophan. Each record gives: D gene, J gene, clone size, CDR3 length, V gene, CDR3 DNA, CDR3 protein. The D gene is left open where the match is weak. Expanded clones are given a class, and other clones once, few, many or no size at all.

TRBD1	TRBJ1-2	.	17	TRBV4-3	TGCGCCAGCAGCCAAGGGCGGGGGACAGGTTATAACTATGGCTACACCTTC	CASSQGRGTGYNYGYTF
.	TRBJ2-5	.	15	TRBV6-5	TGTGCCAGCAGTTACGTGGGGGGGCCGGGAGAGACCCAGTACTTC	CASSYVGGPGETQYF
.	TRBJ1-1	few	15	TRBV7-8	TGTGCCAGCAGCTCGAGCAGGGCAGCGAACACTGAAGCTTTCTTT	CASSSSRAANTEAFF
.	TRBJ1-2	.	14	TRBV29-1	TGCAGCGTTGAATCTCCTGACAATCTCTATGGCTACACCTTC	CSVESPDNLYGYTF
TRBD2	TRBJ2-7	.	15	TRBV3-1/TRBV3-2	TGTGCCAGCAGCCCCCCTAGCGGGAGGGACTACGAGCAGTACTTC	CASSPPSGRDYEQYF
TRBD1	TRBJ2-1	.	15	TRBV7-2	TGTGCCAGCAGTGGGATGGGGACAGGGGAGGGTGAGCAGTTCTTC	CASSGMGTGEGEQFF
TRBD1	TRBJ2-1	.	15	TRBV29-1	TGCAGCGTGGAGAGGAGGGACAGGGGAGGCAATGAGCAGTTCTTC	CSVERRDRGGNEQFF
.	TRBJ2-6	once	16	TRBV2	TGTGCCAGCAGTTCCAAGGGGGACTCTGGGGCCAACGTCCTGACTTTC	CASSSKGDSGANVLTF
TRBD1	TRBJ1-1	once	13	TRBV3-1/TRBV3-2	TGTGCCAGCCGTACAGGGGTTGGCACTGAAGCTTTCTTT	CASRTGVGTEAFF
TRBD1	TRBJ1-1	.	14	TRBV29-1	TGCAGCGTTGGAGGTTTGGGGCAGGGGGTTGAAGCTTTCTTT	CSVGGLGQGVEAFF
.	TRBJ1-2	.	15	TRBV6-1	TGTGCCAGCAGTGAACCCCACGCGGGTAACTATGGCTACACCTTC	CASSEPHAGNYGYTF
.	TRBJ2-2	.	15	TRBV6-6	TGTGCCAGCAGTTACTCTAGAGGGGGCACCGGGGAGCTGTTTTTT	CASSYSRGGTGELFF
TRBD2	TRBJ2-7	.	14	TRBV3-1/TRBV3-2	TGTGCCAGCAGCCAGGGGACTAGCATTCTCGAGCAGTACTTC	CASSQGTSILEQYF
TRBD1	TRBJ2-1	.	17	TRBV29-1	TGCAGCGTTGAACGGGGGACAGGGTATACCTCCTACAATGAGCAGTTCTTC	CSVERGTGYTSYNEQFF
TRBD1	TRBJ1-5	few	13	TRBV30	TGTGCCTGGAGCCCGACAGGGAATCAGCCCCAGCATTTT	CAWSPTGNQPQHF